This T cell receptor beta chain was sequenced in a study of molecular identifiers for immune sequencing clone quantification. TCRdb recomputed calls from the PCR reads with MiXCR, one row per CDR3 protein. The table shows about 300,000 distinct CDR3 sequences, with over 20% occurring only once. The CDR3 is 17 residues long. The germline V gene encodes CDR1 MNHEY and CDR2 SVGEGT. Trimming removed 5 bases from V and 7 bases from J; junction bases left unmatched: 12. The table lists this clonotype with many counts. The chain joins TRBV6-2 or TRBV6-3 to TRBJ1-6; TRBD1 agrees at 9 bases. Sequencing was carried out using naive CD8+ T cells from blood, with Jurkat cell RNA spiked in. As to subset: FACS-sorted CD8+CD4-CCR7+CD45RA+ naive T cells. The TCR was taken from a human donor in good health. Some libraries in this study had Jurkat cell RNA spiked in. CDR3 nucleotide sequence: TGTGCCAGCAGTACTTTCCGGGACAGGGACCCCAATTCACCCCTCCACTTT. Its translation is CASSTFRDRDPNSPLHF.